This T cell receptor (beta chain) emerged from a study of beta chain features in type 1 diabetes. Since all of the isolated RNA was reverse transcribed, expressed TCRB transcripts were what got sequenced. The data were produced by immunoSEQ multiplex PCR, yet TCRdb's version contains in-frame clones alone and is incomplete. The table has hundreds of thousands of clones, roughly an eighth seen once. The study, taken as a whole, reports: Moderate but significant shortening of TCRB CDR3s was recorded in all four CD4+ subsets from Type 1 diabetes patients.

Turning to this clone: The target antigen is unknown.

V was trimmed by 4 bases and J by 3 bases, leaving 10 bases between them. The germline gives CDR1 SGHRS, CDR2 YFSETQ. CDR3 length: 14 residues. Sample: naive CD4+ T cells from blood. The TCR comes from a man younger than 30 with type 1 diabetes. This rearrangement joins TRBV5-1 to TRBJ1-4; D is undetermined. CDR3 nucleotides: TGCGCCAGCAGCCTGATCGGATCTAATGAAAAACTGTTTTTT. This sequence encodes CASSLIGSNEKLFF. The whole variable domain, filled in from reference TRBV5-1 and TRBJ1-4, reads KAGVTQTPRYLIKTRGQQVTLSCSPISGHRSVSWYQQTPGQGLQFLFEYFSETQRNKGNFPGRFSGRQFSNSRSEMNVSTLELGDSALYLCASSLIGSNEKLFFGSGTQLSVL.